Included here is one T cell receptor (beta chain) sequence, with context. In its sample, this clonotype was seen many times. The antigen it recognizes is unknown. No much larger clonotype is one base removed from it; base qualities were not supplied. Trimming costs V 4 bases and J 3 bases, and their ends lie 13 bases apart. The germline V gene specifies MNHEY as CDR1 and SVGAGI as CDR2. The CDR3 goes from the cysteine to the phenylalanine over 15 residues. Solely the CDR3 DNA is kept, with 45 bases framed from the first base. This entry comes from a study of beta chain bispecific antibodies for T cell cancers listed by TCRdb under 2021. Regarding the research as a whole: After T cells from healthy donors were cocultured with bispecific antibodies and T cell leukemia lines, the researchers used TRBV sequencing of the cells that survived to measure how much each TRBV family was depleted. Jurkat cells expressed surface TRBV12 (TRBV12-3), and HPB-ALL cells expressed surface TRBV5-5.

Overall study results and their limits: Every sequenced sample contained a mix of leukemia cell line cells and normal T cells, and most targeted TRBV signal came from the leukemia cells rather than from the normal T cells. Cross-reactivity of the anti-TRBV5-5 antibody with TRBV5-6 was attributed to high sequence similarity between the two genes.

T cells were expanded from blood mononuclear cells for about 3 days with either the anti-CD3 antibody OKT3 or CD3/CD28 Dynabeads. The culture conditions for expanded T cells were RPMI 1640 plus 10% fetal bovine serum, recombinant human IL-2 (about 97 IU/ml) and IL-7 (roughly 4.5 ng/ml). Each coculture mixed 5 x 10^4 target cells and 5 x 10^4 normal T cells with bispecific antibody in around 95 ul and was incubated at 37 degrees C for 15 to 20 hours. Each bispecific antibody consisted of two single-chain variable fragments expressed in a single-chain diabody format with a His tag. Effector T cells were obtained from healthy human donors, and peripheral blood mononuclear cells were isolated from leukapheresis samples by Ficoll density gradient centrifugation. The libraries included unique molecular identifier barcodes, and the barcodes were used to quantify clonotypes. Qiagen AllPrep DNA/RNA Micro kits were used to isolate total RNA, and an Agilent TapeStation was used to check RNA quality. TCR beta libraries were built by 5' RACE: cDNA synthesis followed by two PCR steps using TCR beta constant-region gene-specific primers. An Illumina MiSeq platform was used to sequence the TCR beta libraries. The original methods were these. Reads were processed with MIGEC, MiXCR and VDJtools. Clonotype frequency was computed as the clonotype's share of unique molecular identifiers among all unique molecular identifiers in the sample. Nonfunctional TRBV genes classified in IMGT as pseudogenes or open reading frames, for example TRBV1, TRBV12-1 and TRBV21, were left out. In-frame beta chains were kept once TCRdb had trimmed the public reads at Q25 with fastp and called clones with MiXCR. Entries that share a CDR3 protein sequence are merged under the most common genes and DNA. What appears here as the V and J calls and clone size reflects TCRdb's work, not the paper's. For this sample the table gives about 17,000 distinct CDR3 sequences, of which approximately 2% were detected only once. 6.5% to 8.5% of the sample is in the top ten clones.

In this chain, TRBV6-5 is recombined with TRBJ2-1; the D gene is perhaps TRBD1 or TRBD2, as each covers 5 bases. Sequences were obtained from healthy donor T cells cultured with leukemia cells. This TCR derives from a human donor in good health. Some clones in this sample may be carry-over from other donors' samples. The CDR3 reads as follows: CASSWDGGYYNEQFF. The DNA sequence follows: TGTGCCAGCAGTTGGGACGGAGGATACTACAATGAGCAGTTCTTC.